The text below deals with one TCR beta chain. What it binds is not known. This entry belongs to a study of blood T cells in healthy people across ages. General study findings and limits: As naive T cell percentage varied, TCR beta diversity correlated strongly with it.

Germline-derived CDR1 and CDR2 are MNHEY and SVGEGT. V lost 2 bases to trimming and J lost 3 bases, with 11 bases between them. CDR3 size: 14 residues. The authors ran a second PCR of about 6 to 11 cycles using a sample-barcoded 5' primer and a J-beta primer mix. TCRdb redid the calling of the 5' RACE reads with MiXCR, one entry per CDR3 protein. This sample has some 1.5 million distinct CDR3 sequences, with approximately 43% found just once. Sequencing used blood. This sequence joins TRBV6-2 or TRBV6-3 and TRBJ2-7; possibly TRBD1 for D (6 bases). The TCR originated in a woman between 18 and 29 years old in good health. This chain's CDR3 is CASSYEARGYEQYF. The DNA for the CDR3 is TGTGCCAGCAGTTACGAGGCCAGGGGCTACGAGCAGTACTTC.